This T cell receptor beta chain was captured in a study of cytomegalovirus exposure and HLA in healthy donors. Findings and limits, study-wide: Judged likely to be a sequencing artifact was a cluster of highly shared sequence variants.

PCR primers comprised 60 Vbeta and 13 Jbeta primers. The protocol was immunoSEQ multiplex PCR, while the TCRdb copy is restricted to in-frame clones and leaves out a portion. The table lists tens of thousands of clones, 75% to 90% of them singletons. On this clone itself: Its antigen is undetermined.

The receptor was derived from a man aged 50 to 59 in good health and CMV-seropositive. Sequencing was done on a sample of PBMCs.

CDR3 protein: CASSAGLNNQPQHF. CDR3 in DNA: TGTGCCAGCAGTGCCGGACTAAATAATCAGCCCCAGCATTTT. The chain joins TRBV27 to TRBJ1-5; D remains ambiguous. Germline values: CDR1 MNHEY, CDR2 SMNVEV (reference sequence). The CDR3 consists of 14 residues. Trimming stripped 5 bases from V and 4 bases from J, with 12 bases between.